This TCR beta chain came from a study of human T cells and chemical hapten exposure. At the level of the study: Mostly female patients had alopecia areata, totalis or universalis.

The V gene's germline CDR1 is DFQATT and CDR2 SNEGSKA (reference sequence). Deletions cut 0 bases from V and 0 bases from J, with 8 bases between. The CDR3 consists of 14 residues. Time point denoted: patch test 1, 2 weeks after DPC sensitization. Stated treatment: therapeutic diphenylcyclopropenone sensitization with weekly scalp DPC. Drawing of blood took place ahead of applying each patch test. One entry per CDR3 protein, called by TCRdb with MiXCR from the RACE reads. The sample lists 180,000 or so distinct CDR3 sequences, around 13% occurring once. Material: whole blood, obtained in connection with sensitization to the hapten diphenylcyclopropenone (DPC). V is TRBV20-1 and J is TRBJ1-1; D remains ambiguous. This TCR came from a woman in her twenties or thirties with alopecia areata. Some clones in this sample may be carry-over from other donors' samples. In nucleotides, the CDR3 is TGCAGTGCTAGAGATCCAGGATTGAACACTGAAGCTTTCTTT. It codes for CSARDPGLNTEAFF.